This record covers a single TCR beta chain. The clone's antigen remains unknown. No quality values exist for individual bases; no much larger clone is one base distant. The sample originates from a study of shared clonotypes between healthy human individuals (dated by TCRdb to 2018 to 2021). Regarding the research as a whole: The cohort included three men and a couple of women between 18 and 49 years of age. For each donor, CD4 naive and CD4 memory were each run on three plates, CD8 naive on two plates, and CD8 memory on one plate. Blood TCR repertoires of a handful of healthy adults were deeply sequenced to estimate repertoire size and the extent of clonotype sharing between individuals. Libraries were prepared and TCR repertoires were sequenced by different laboratories using diverse techniques, in order to increase sequencing depth and limit assay-specific biases. Leukapheresis yielded between about 0.85 and 10 billion PBMCs per donor. Study-level results and caveats: Pairwise subsampling led to the expectation that sequencing depth would affect the degree of clonotype sharing among donors. Even with the large sequencing depth, rarefaction of the sorted-subset datasets indicated that sequencing was incomplete. Across several donors, roughly 5.4% of naive CD4, roughly 3.4% of naive CD8, under 2.5% of memory CD4, and approximately 0.4% of memory CD8 clonotypes were shared. Compared with non-shared clonotypes, the clonotypes found in all four sorted-subset donors had higher generation probabilities. Only blood was sampled, and tissue TCR repertoires likely differ from those in blood. Naive subsets generally had larger estimated clonotype richness than memory subsets. The small number of donors limited the genetic and exposure-history diversity represented.

V and J lose 3 bases and 4 bases, and a span of 7 bases separates them. The CDR3 holds 13 amino acids from the cysteine to the phenylalanine. Only CDR3 DNA remains: 39 bases, in frame from the first base. The CDR1 and CDR2 encoded by the germline V gene (reference sequence) are MNHEY and SMNVEV. Using the deep immunoSEQ assay, TCR CDR3 regions were amplified from genomic DNA by multiplex PCR. Genomic DNA extracted from each cell subset was distributed evenly over all wells of several immunoSEQ 96-well plates, and each plate served as one replicate. For sorted subsets, each replicate PCR was loaded with around 200 ng genomic DNA, equivalent to 30,000 or so T cell genomes. Purified libraries were quantified with a Qubit 3.0 fluorometer, sized on a Bioanalyzer 2100, and re-quantified with the KAPA Library Quantification kit. Every immunoSEQ 96-well plate was sequenced on a dedicated single-read 150-cycle Illumina NextSeq 550 flow cell. The authors' analysis ran thus. Because the immunoSEQ output included only junctional sequences and no quality scores, the filtering could not be the same as the filtering used for full-length reads. To assign V/J genes and CDR3, sequences were annotated using PyIR, a Python wrapper for IgBLAST v1.9, with IMGT germline references. Any read was removed if the V/J assignment was weak (E-value above 1e-6), the CDR3 was missing, or the read contained stop codons, out-of-frame junctions, or ambiguous translated residues. A V3J clonotype was defined by an identical inferred V gene, J gene, and CDR3 amino acid sequence. To compute the percentage overlap between repertoires, the number of shared unique clonotypes was divided by the size of the smaller repertoire. Richness of each repertoire was evaluated using RTK rarefaction, the Chao1 estimator, and Recon v2.1 estimates of unobserved clonotypes. For all TCRbeta clonotypes obtained by the gDNA method from a few donors, generation probabilities were computed with OLGA. TCRdb mirrors the immuneACCESS table, restricted to in-frame sequences. Some clones are absent from its copies; in checked studies, under half trace to an unresolved V gene, and the reason for the others is unknown. That table is the source of V, J and clone size, and D and trimming were worked out from the DNA. This sample lists over a million clones; 70% to 80% were detected once. Roughly 0.61% of the sample is in the top ten clones.

Donors were healthy HIV-negative adults with no recently reported acute infections or vaccinations. Every donor was a Caucasian adult living in Nashville, Tennessee, USA. Magnetic negative selection was used to enrich CD4+ T cells, after which naive cells were positively selected on CD45RA and the negative fraction became the memory subset. After blood collection by leukapheresis, PBMCs were isolated using Ficoll-Histopaque density gradient centrifugation and then cryopreserved in the vapor phase of liquid nitrogen. Analytical flow cytometry was used to check the purity and quantity of each magnetically sorted T cell population. From each sorted fraction, genomic DNA was isolated and quantified by UV absorbance on a Nanodrop 2000c.

The V and J segments used are TRBV27 and TRBJ2-1, with the D gene not clear enough to name. The origin of this receptor is a man younger than 35 in good health. Some clones in this sample may be carry-over from other donors' samples. Sequencing used memory CD4+ T cells from PBMCs. The cell subset or site tag for this specimen amounts to: CD45RA-negative fraction. The DNA sequence is as follows: TGTGCCAGCAGTTTCGGTAGTTACAATGAGCAGTTCTTC. It encodes CASSFGSYNEQFF.